Listed below are T cell receptor beta chains from one sample, sequenced in a study of control samples from healthy donors and cancer patients. Measured with immunoSEQ multiplex PCR; TCRdb has only the in-frame clones, and not every one. The repertoire holds 48,000 or so clones, with nearly 95% as singletons. Sequencing used PBMCs. These receptor sequences come from a woman aged 45 to 65 with head and neck cancer. The CDR3 runs from the conserved cysteine through the conserved F or W. D genes are given only for firm matches. The size of a clone is reported for some rows only, either as once, few or many, or as a class for expanded clones.

>.|TRBV28|TRBJ2-5|once
CASSLSRNQETQYF
TGTGCCAGCAGTTTATCACGGAACCAAGAGACCCAGTACTTC
>.|TRBV7-2|TRBJ2-4|.
CASSVRGTGNIQYF
TGTGCCAGCTCCGTTCGGGGAACGGGAAACATTCAGTACTTC
>TRBD1|TRBV11-2|TRBJ1-2|.
CASSGARGGNGYTF
TGTGCCAGCAGCGGGGCCAGGGGGGGGAATGGCTACACCTTC
>TRBD2|TRBV9|TRBJ2-5|.
CASSVGGRVETQYF
TGTGCCAGCAGCGTAGGAGGGAGGGTGGAGACCCAGTACTTC
>.|TRBV18|TRBJ1-2|few
CASSPRGLANYGYTF
TGTGCCAGCTCACCGCGGGGCCTTGCTAACTATGGCTACACCTTC
>.|TRBV4-1|TRBJ2-1|.
CASSQEANRGISSYNEQFF
TGCGCCAGCAGCCAAGAAGCCAATCGGGGTATTAGTTCCTACAATGAGCAGTTCTTC
>.|TRBV11-3|TRBJ2-1|.
CASSSRGDYNEQFF
TGTGCCAGCAGCTCTCGAGGTGACTACAATGAGCAGTTCTTC
>TRBD2|TRBV9|TRBJ2-2|.
CASSVGGGYTGELFF
TGTGCCAGCAGCGTAGGGGGAGGGTACACCGGGGAGCTGTTTTTT
>TRBD1|TRBV2|TRBJ2-2|.
CASSGTGGNTGELFF
TGTGCCAGCAGTGGGACAGGGGGTAACACCGGGGAGCTGTTTTTT
>.|TRBV28|TRBJ1-4|.
CASTDPNEKLFF
TGTGCCAGCACCGATCCTAATGAAAAACTGTTTTTT
>.|TRBV2|TRBJ1-1|once
CASSVAEMNTEAFF
TGTGCCAGCAGTGTCGCAGAAATGAACACTGAAGCTTTCTTT
>.|TRBV7-9|TRBJ2-1|.
CASSLGRAYNEQFF
TGTGCCAGCAGCTTAGGGCGGGCCTACAATGAGCAGTTCTTC
>.|TRBV30|TRBJ1-3|.
CAWSVWRDSGNTIYF
TGTGCCTGGAGTGTGTGGCGGGACTCTGGAAACACCATATATTTT
>.|TRBV4-2|TRBJ1-3|.
CASSHNQGAGNTIYF
TGTGCCAGCAGCCACAACCAGGGAGCTGGAAACACCATATATTTT
>.|TRBV28|TRBJ2-1|.
CASSPARRAEQFF
TGTGCCAGCAGTCCCGCTAGGAGGGCTGAGCAGTTCTTC
>.|TRBV4-3|TRBJ2-1|.
CASSQDRWGRYNEQFF
TGCGCCAGCAGCCAAGATCGGTGGGGGCGCTACAATGAGCAGTTCTTC
>.|TRBV7-2|TRBJ2-1|once
CASSLARVVRNEQFF
TGTGCCAGCAGCTTAGCCAGGGTAGTCCGCAATGAGCAGTTCTTC
>TRBD1|TRBV28|TRBJ1-2|.
CASSAWDRDYGYTF
TGTGCCAGCAGTGCCTGGGACAGGGACTATGGCTACACCTTC
>.|TRBV15|TRBJ1-4|.
CATSRVAGTATNEKLFF
TGTGCCACCAGCAGAGTTGCAGGGACTGCAACTAATGAAAAACTGTTTTTT
>TRBD1|TRBV18|TRBJ2-4|.
CASSPGTGGSKNIQYF
TGTGCCAGCTCACCTGGGACAGGGGGCTCCAAAAACATTCAGTACTTC
>.|TRBV28|TRBJ1-1|.
CASSRPAGMNTEAFF
TGTGCCAGCAGCCGTCCGGCGGGCATGAACACTGAAGCTTTCTTT
>.|TRBV7-2|TRBJ1-5|few
CASSLGGTSNQPQHF
TGTGCCAGCAGCTTAGGAGGGACAAGCAATCAGCCCCAGCATTTT